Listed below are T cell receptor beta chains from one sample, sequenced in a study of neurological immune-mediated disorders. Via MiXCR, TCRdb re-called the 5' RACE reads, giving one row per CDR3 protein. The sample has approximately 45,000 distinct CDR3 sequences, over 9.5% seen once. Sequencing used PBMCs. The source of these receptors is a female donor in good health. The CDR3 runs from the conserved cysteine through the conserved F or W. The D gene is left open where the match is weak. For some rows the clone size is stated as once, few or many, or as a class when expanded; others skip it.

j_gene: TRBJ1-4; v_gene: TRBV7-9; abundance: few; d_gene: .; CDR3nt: TGTGCCAGCAGCGAAAGATATAACGCACCGAACGGGGAAAAACTGTTTTTT; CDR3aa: CASSERYNAPNGEKLFF
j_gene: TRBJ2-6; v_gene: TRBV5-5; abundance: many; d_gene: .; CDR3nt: TGTGCCAGCACCATAGGGGGGACAGTTAAAAGTGTGGGGGCCAACGTCCTGACTTTC; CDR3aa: CASTIGGTVKSVGANVLTF
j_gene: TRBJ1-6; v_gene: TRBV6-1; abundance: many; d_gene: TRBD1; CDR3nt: TGTGCCAGCAGTGAAGCAGCAGGGGGCAGTTCACCCCTCCACTTT; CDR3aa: CASSEAAGGSSPLHF
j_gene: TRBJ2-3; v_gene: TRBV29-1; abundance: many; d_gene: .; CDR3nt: TGCAGCGCCCAAGCGAGATCAGATACGCAGTATTTT; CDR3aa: CSAQARSDTQYF
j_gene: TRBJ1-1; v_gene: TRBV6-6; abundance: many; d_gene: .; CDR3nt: TGTGCCAGCAGTTACGCTGTTGACAGCCTGAACACTGAAGCTTTCTTT; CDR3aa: CASSYAVDSLNTEAFF
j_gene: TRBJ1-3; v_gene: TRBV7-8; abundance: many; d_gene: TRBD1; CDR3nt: TGTGCCAGCAGTATAAGGACAGGGGGCGCTGGGAACACCATATATTTT; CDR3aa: CASSIRTGGAGNTIYF
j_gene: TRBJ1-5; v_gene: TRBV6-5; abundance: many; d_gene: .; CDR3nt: TGTGCCAGCAGTTCAAGTAGCAATCAGCCCCAGCATTTT; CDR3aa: CASSSSSNQPQHF
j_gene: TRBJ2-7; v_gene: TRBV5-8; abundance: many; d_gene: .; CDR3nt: TGTGCCTCCCAGCAGACGGCCTACGAGCAGTACTTC; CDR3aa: CASQQTAYEQYF
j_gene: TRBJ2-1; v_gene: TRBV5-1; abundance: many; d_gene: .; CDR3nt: TGCGCCAGCAGCTCCCGTAGAGGGACTGCCCGAGGAGAGCAGTTCTTC; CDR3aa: CASSSRRGTARGEQFF
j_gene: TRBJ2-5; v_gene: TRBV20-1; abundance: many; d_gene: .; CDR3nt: TGCAGTGCTAGTACCGGGGCGGAGACCCAGTACTTC; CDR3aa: CSASTGAETQYF
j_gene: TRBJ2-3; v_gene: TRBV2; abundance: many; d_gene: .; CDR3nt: TGTGCCAGCAACCGAGGGGGCGGGAGAGGACCAGATACGCAGTATTTT; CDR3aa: CASNRGGGRGPDTQYF
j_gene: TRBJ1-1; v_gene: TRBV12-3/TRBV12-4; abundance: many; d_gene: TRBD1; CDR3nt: TGTGCCAGCAACCCACAGGGGGGGAACACTGAAGCTTTCTTT; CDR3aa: CASNPQGGNTEAFF
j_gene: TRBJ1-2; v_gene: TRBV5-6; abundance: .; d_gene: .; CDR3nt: TGTGCCAGCAGCTTGGAAGGGTCTCTCTTCGATGGCTACACCTTC; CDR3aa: CASSLEGSLFDGYTF
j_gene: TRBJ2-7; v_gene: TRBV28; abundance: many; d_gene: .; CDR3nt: TGTGCCAGCAGCCAAACAGGTCATAACTCCTACGAGCAGTACTTC; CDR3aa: CASSQTGHNSYEQYF
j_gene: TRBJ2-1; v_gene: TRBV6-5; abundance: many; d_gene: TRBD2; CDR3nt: TGTGCCAGCAGCCCAAGCGGGAGGGCCTACAATGAGCAGTTCTTC; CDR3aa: CASSPSGRAYNEQFF
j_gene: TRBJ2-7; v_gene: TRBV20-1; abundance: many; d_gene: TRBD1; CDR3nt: TGCAGTGCTGTAATCAACGACAGGGCCTACGAGCAGTACTTC; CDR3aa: CSAVINDRAYEQYF
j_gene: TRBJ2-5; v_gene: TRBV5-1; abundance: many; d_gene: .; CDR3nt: TGCGCCAGCAGCCCTTGGGACTGGCAAGAGACCCAGTACTTC; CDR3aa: CASSPWDWQETQYF
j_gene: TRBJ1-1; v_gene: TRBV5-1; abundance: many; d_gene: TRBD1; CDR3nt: TGCGCCAGCAGCTCGGGACAGGGGGCCTACATGAACACTGAAGCTTTCTTT; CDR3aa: CASSSGQGAYMNTEAFF
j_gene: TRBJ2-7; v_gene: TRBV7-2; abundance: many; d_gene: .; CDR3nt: TGTGCCAGCAGCTTAACGTTGTACGAGCAGTACTTC; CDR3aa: CASSLTLYEQYF
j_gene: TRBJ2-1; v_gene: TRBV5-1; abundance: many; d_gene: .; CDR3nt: TGCGCCAGCAGCTTAGTGAGGTCCGAGTACAATGAGCAGTTCTTC; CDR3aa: CASSLVRSEYNEQFF
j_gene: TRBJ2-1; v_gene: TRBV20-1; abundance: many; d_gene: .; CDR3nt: TGCAGTGCTCACCTGTCCGGGACCTATGGCAATGAGCAGTTCTTC; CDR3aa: CSAHLSGTYGNEQFF
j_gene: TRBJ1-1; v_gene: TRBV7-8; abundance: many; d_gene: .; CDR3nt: TGTGCCAGCAGCCAGGGGTCAACTGAAGCTTTCTTT; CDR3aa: CASSQGSTEAFF
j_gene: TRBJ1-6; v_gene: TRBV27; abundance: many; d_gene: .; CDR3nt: TGTGCCAGCTCCCCCCGGGGACCTAATCCCCTCCACTTT; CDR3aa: CASSPRGPNPLHF
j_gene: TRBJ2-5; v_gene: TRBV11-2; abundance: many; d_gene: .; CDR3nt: TGTGCCAGCGGTAGGGAGGAGACCCAGTACTTC; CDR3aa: CASGREETQYF
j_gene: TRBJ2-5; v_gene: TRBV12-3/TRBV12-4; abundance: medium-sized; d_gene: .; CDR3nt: TGTGCCAGCAGTCAGGGACCGGGTTGGAAGACCCAGTACTTC; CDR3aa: CASSQGPGWKTQYF
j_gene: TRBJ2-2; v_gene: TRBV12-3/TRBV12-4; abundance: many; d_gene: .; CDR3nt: TGTGCCAGCAGTTTTTGGCAGCCCCCCGCCGGGGAGCTGTTTTTT; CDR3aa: CASSFWQPPAGELFF
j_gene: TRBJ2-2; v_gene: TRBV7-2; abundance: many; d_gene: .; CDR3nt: TGTGCCAGCAGCGTCTGGGCCGGGGAGCTGTTTTTT; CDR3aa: CASSVWAGELFF
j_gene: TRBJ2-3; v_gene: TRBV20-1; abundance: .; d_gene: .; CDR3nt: TGCAGTGCTAGATCTACTATTGGACGCACAGATACGCAGTATTTT; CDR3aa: CSARSTIGRTDTQYF
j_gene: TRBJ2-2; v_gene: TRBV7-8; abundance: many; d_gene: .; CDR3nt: TGTGCCAGCAGCTTGCAACTAGCCTTAAGCTACACCGGGGAGCTGTTTTTT; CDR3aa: CASSLQLALSYTGELFF
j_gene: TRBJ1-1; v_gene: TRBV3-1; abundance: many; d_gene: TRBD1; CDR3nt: TGTGCCAGCAGCCATCTCGGGGCAGGGGGCGACGCTTTCTTT; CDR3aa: CASSHLGAGGDAFF
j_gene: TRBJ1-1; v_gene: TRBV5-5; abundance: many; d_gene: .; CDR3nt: TGTGCCAGCAGCTTGTGGGGGTTATACACTGAAGCTTTCTTT; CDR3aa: CASSLWGLYTEAFF
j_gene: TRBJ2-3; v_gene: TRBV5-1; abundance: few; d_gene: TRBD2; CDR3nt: TGCGCCAGCAGCGCCGGAGGCGGGGGGCTTCGAGATACGCAGTATTTT; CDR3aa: CASSAGGGGLRDTQYF
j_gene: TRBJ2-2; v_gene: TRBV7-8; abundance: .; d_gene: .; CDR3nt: TGTGCCAGCAGCTCCCGAACCGGGTCAATCACCGGGGAGCTGTTTTTT; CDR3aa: CASSSRTGSITGELFF
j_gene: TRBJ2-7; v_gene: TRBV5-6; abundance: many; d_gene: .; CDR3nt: TGTGCCAGCAGCCGTGCCTACGAGCAGTACTTC; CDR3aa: CASSRAYEQYF
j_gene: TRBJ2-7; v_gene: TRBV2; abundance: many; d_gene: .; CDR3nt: TGTGCCAGCAGGGGACTGGGCGAGCAGTACTTC; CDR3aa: CASRGLGEQYF
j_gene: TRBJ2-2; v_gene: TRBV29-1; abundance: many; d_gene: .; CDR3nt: TGCAGCGGCGCCGCAGGGCCCATGAACACCGGGGAGCTGTTTTTT; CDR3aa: CSGAAGPMNTGELFF
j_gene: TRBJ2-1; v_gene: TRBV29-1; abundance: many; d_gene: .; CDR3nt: TGCAGCGTGGGACTCCGGGGCAATGAGCAGTTCTTC; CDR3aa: CSVGLRGNEQFF
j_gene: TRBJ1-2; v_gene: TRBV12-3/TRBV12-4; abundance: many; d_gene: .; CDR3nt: TGTGCCAGCAGTTTTGGGGGGTATGGCTACACCTTC; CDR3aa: CASSFGGYGYTF
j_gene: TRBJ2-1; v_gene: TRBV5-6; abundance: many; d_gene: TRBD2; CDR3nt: TGTGCCAGCAGCCTGGGACTAGCGGGAGTTTCCAATGAGCAGTTCTTC; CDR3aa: CASSLGLAGVSNEQFF
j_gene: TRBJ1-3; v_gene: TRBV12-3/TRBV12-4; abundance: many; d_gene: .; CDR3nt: TGTGCCAGCAGTCCCTGGACTGGAAACACCATATATTTT; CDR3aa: CASSPWTGNTIYF
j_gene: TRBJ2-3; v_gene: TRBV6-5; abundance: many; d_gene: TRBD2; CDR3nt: TGTGCCAGCAGTACCCCCAGTTTGGGGGGGAACACAGATACGCAGTATTTT; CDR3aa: CASSTPSLGGNTDTQYF
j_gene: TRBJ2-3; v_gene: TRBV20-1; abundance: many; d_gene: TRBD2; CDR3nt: TGCAGTGCTAGAGATAGGGGACTAGCCATCTATACGCAGTATTTT; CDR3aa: CSARDRGLAIYTQYF
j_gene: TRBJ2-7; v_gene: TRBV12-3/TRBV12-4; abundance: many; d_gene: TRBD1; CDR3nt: TGTGCCAGCAGTCCCGGGACAGGGGCGGGAACCTACGAGCAGTACTTC; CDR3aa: CASSPGTGAGTYEQYF
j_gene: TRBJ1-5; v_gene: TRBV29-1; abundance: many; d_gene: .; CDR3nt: TGCAGCGTTCTCACAGGGATATTAAATCAGCCCCAGCATTTT; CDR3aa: CSVLTGILNQPQHF
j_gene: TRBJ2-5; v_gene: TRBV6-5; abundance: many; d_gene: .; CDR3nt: TGTGCCAGCAGTTACTCTGGGGGGACGGGGCAGTACTTC; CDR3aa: CASSYSGGTGQYF
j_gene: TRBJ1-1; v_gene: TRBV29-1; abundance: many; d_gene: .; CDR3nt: TGCAGCGTTGAAGCAGGGTATCTAACTGAAGCTTTCTTT; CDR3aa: CSVEAGYLTEAFF
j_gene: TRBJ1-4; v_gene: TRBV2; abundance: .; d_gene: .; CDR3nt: TGTGCCAGCACGGAGAAAGAGCGTGAAAAACTGTTTTTT; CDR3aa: CASTEKEREKLFF